This T cell receptor beta chain was recovered during a study of T cell changes during pregnancy in multiple sclerosis. This table comes from immunoSEQ multiplex PCR, and its TCRdb copy is limited to in-frame clones, with some not included. This sample carries tens of thousands of clones, 80% to 95% of them seen once, and the ten largest clones take 2% to 2.5%. V dropped 2 bases and J dropped 0 bases, with 12 bases sitting between them. CDR3 size: 16 residues. Per germline, CDR1 MNHNY and CDR2 SVGAGI (reference sequence). The J gene is TRBJ2-3, the V gene TRBV6-6; weak D call: TRBD1 (6 bases). Here the sequenced sample was peripheral blood, taken in the third trimester of pregnancy. This receptor was obtained from a female donor with multiple sclerosis, enrolled in a pregnancy study. In DNA form, the CDR3 reads TGTGCCAGCAGTTACCAAAGGACAGTAAGCACAGATACGCAGTATTTT. Its protein product is CASSYQRTVSTDTQYF.